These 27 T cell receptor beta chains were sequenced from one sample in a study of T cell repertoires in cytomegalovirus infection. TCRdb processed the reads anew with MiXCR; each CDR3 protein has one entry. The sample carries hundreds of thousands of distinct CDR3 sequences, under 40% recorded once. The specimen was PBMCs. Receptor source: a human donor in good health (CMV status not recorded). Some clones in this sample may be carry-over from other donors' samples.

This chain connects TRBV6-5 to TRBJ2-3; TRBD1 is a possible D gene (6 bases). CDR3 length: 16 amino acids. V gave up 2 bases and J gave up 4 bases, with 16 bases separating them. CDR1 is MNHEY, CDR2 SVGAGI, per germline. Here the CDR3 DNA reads TGTGCCAGCAGTTACGGTTTAGGGGGAGCCCCAGATACGCAGTATTTT. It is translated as CASSYGLGGAPDTQYF.

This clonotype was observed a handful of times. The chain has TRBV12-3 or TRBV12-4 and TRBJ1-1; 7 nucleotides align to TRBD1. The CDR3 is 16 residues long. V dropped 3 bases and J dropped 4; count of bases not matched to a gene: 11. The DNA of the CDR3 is TGTGCCAGCAGTTTTGGGGGGCCAGGGGGTGTCACTGAAGCTTTCTTT. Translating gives CASSFGGPGGVTEAFF.

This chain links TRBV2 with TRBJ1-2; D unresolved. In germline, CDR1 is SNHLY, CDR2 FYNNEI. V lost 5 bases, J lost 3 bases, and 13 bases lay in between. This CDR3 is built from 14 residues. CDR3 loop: CASSSRMSDYGYTF. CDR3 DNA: TGTGCCAGCAGTTCGAGAATGTCTGACTATGGCTACACCTTC.

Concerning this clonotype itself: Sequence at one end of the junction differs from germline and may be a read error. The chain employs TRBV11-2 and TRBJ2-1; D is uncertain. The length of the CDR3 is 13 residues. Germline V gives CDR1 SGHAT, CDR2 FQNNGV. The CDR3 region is CASSKGGVYERFF. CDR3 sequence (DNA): TGTGCCAGTAGTAAAGGTGGGGTTTATGAGCGGTTCTTC.

The CDR3 here is CASSFAQALYGYTF. The CDR3 DNA is TGTGCCAGCAGCTTCGCACAGGCCCTCTATGGCTACACCTTC. The chain combines TRBV13 with TRBJ1-2; perhaps TRBD1 as D (5 bases). The V gene's germline CDR1 is PRHDT and CDR2 FYEKMQ (reference sequence). There are 14 residues in the CDR3. Deletions cut 3 bases from V and 4 bases from J, with 12 bases between.

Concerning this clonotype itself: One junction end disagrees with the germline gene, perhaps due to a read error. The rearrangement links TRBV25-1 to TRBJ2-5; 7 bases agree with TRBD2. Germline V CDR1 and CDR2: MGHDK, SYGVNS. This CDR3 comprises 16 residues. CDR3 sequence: CASSESGGGNGATQYF. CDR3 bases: TGTGCAAGCAGTGAATCGGGGGGAGGGAACGGGGCGACCCAGTACTTC.

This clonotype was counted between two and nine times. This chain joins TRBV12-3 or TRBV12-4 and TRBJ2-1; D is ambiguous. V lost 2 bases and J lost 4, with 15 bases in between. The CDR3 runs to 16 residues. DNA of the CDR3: TGTGCCAGCAGTTTACAACCCGAGGACCCTTACAATGAGCAGTTCTTC. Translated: CASSLQPEDPYNEQFF.

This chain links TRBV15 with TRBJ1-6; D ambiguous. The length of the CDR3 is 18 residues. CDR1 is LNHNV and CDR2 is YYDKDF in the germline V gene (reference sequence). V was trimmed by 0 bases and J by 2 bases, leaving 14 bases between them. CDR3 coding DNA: TGTGCCACCAGCAGAGATAGGGCCGACAAGGCCTATAATTCACCCCTCCACTTT. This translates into CATSRDRADKAYNSPLHF.

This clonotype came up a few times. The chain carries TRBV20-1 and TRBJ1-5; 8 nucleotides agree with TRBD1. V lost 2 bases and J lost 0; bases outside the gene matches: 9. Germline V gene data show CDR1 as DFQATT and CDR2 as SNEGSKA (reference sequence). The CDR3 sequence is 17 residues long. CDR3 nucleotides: TGCAGTGCTAGACCCCCGACAGGGGTGTATAGCAATCAGCCCCAGCATTTT. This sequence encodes CSARPPTGVYSNQPQHF.

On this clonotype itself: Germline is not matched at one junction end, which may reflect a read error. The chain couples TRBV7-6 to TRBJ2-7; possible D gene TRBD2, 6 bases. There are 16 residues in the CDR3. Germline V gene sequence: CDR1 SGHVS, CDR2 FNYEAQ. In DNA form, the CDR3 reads TGTGCCAGCAGCTTTAGGTCCCGGAGGGGCCCCTACGAGCAGTCCTTC. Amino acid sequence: CASSFRSRRGPYEQSF.

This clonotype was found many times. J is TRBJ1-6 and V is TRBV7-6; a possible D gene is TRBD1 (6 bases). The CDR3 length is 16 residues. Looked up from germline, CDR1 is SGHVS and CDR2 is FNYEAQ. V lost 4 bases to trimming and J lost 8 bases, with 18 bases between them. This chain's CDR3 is CASSSQAAGVDSPLHF. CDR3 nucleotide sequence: TGTGCCAGCAGCTCCCAAGCGGCAGGGGTGGATTCACCCCTCCACTTT.

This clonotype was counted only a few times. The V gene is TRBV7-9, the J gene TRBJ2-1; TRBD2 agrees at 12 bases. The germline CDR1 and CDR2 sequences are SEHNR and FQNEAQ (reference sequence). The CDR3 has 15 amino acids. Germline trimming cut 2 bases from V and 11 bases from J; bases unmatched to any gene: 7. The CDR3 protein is CASSLPSGGANQQFF. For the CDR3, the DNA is TGTGCCAGCAGCTTACCTAGCGGGGGGGCTAATCAGCAGTTCTTC. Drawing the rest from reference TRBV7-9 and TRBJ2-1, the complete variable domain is DTGVSQNPRHKITKRGQNVTFRCDPISEHNRLYWYRQTLGQGPEFLTYFQNEAQLEKSRLLSDRFSAERPKGSFSTLEIQRTEQGDSAMYLCASSLPSGGANQQFFGPGTRLTVL.

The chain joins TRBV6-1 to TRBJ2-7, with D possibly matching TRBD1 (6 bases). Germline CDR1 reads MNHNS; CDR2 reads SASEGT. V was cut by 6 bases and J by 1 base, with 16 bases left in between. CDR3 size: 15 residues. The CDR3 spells CASSQGGPGSYEQYF. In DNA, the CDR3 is TGTGCCAGCAGCCAAGGGGGTCCGGGTTCCTACGAGCAGTACTTC.

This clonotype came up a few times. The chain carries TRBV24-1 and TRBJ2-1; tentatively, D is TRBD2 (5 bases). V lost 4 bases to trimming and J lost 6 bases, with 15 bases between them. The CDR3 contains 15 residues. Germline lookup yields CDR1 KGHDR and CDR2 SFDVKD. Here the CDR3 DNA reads TGTGCCACCAGTGACCTGCGTCCGGGGTCCAATGAGCAGTTCTTC. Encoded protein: CATSDLRPGSNEQFF.

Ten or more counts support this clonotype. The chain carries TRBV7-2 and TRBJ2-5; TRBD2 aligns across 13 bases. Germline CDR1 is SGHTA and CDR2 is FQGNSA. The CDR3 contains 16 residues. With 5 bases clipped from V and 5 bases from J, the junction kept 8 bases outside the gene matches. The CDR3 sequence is CASSLLAGGPLETQYF. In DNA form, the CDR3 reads TGTGCCAGCAGCCTACTAGCGGGGGGGCCTTTGGAGACCCAGTACTTC.

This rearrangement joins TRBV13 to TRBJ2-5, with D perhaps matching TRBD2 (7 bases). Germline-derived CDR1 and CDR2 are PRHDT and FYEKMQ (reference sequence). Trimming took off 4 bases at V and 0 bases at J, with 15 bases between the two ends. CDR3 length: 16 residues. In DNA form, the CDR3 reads TGTGCCAGCAGCTCAGGGGAGGGGTCGTACCAAGAGACCCAGTACTTC. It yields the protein CASSSGEGSYQETQYF.

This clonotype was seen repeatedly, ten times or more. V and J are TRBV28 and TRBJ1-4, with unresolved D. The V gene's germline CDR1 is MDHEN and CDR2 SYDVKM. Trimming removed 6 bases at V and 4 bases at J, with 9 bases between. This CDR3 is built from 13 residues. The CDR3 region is CASSEEFNEKLFF. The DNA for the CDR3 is TGTGCCAGCAGCGAAGAATTTAATGAAAAACTGTTTTTT.

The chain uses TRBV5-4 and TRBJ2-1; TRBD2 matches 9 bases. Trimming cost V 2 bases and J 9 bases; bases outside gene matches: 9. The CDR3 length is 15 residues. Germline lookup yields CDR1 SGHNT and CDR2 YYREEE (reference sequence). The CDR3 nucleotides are TGTGCCAGCAGCTTAGGGCGGGGGGGCCTTGGTGAGCAGTTCTTC. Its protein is CASSLGRGGLGEQFF. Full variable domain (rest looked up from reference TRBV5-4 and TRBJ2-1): ETGVTQSPTHLIKTRGQQVTLRCSSQSGHNTVSWYQQALGQGPQFIFQYYREEENGRGNFPPRFSGLQFPNYSSELNVNALELDDSALYLCASSLGRGGLGEQFFGPGTRLTVL.

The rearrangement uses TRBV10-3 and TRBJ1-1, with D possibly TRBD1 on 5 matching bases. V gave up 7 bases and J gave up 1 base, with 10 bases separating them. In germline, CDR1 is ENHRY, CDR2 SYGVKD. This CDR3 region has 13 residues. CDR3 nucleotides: TGTGCCATCAAAGGACACCAGAACACTGAAGCTTTCTTT. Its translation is CAIKGHQNTEAFF.

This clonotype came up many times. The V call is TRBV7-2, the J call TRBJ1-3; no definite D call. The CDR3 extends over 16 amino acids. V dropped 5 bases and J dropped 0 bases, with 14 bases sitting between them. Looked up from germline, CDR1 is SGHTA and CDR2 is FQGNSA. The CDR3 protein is CASSPRTTTSGNTIYF. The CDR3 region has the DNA TGTGCCAGCAGCCCCCGGACGACAACCTCTGGAAACACCATATATTTT.

DNA for the CDR3: TGTGCCAGCAGCCTGCCCACTCAGGGCGGGGGCACTGAAGCTTTCTTT. Translating it yields CASSLPTQGGGTEAFF. This chain uses TRBV5-4 with TRBJ1-1; maybe TRBD1 (5 bases). The CDR3 is 16 residues long. V shed 4 bases and J shed 4 bases, with 20 bases lying between them. Germline V gene lookup returns CDR1 SGHNT and CDR2 YYREEE (reference sequence).

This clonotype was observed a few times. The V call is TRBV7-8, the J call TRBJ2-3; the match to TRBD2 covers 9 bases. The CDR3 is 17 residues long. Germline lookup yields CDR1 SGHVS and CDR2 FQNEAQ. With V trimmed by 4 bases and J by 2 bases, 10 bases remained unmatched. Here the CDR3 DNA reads TGTGCCAGCAGCTCAAGGCGGGGGGGCTTACACACAGATACGCAGTATTTT. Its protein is CASSSRRGGLHTDTQYF.

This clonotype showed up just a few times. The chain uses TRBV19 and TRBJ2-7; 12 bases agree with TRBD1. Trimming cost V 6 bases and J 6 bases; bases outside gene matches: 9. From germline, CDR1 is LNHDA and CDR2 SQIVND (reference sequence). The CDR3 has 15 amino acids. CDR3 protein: CASRESGTGGAEQYF. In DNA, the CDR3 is TGTGCCAGTAGAGAATCCGGGACAGGGGGCGCCGAGCAGTACTTC.

The DNA of the CDR3 is TGCGCCAGCAGCCAACTAGCGGGGGGTGAAGTGAATGAGACGTTCTTC. Translation gives CASSQLAGGEVNETFF. This chain uses TRBV4-1 with TRBJ2-1; 11 nucleotides agree with TRBD2. Trimming removed 2 bases from V and 15 bases from J; junction bases left unmatched: 15. The CDR3 covers 16 residues. Germline V CDR1 and CDR2: MGHRA, YSYEKL.

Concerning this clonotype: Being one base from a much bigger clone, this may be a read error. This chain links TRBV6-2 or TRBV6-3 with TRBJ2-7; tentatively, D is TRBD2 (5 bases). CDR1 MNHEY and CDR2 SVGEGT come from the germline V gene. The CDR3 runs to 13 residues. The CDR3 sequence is CSTGDLAKDEQYF. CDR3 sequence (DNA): TGTTCCACCGGGGATTTAGCAAAGGACGAGCAGTACTTC.

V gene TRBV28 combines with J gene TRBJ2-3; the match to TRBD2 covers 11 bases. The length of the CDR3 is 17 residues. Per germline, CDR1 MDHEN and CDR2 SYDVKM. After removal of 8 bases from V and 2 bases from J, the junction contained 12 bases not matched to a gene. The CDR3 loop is CASGGTSGIHPTDTQYF. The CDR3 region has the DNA TGTGCCAGCGGGGGGACTAGCGGTATACACCCCACAGATACGCAGTATTTT. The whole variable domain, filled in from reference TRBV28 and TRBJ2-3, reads DVKVTQSSRYLVKRTGEKVFLECVQDMDHENMFWYRQDPGLGLRLIYFSYDVKMKEKGDIPEGYSVSREKKERFSLILESASTNQTSMYLCASGGTSGIHPTDTQYFGPGTRLTVL.

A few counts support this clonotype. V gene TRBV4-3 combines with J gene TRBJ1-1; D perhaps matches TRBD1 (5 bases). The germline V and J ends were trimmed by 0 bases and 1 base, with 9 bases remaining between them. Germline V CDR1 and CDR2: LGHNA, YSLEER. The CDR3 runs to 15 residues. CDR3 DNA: TGCGCCAGCAGCCAAGATTTTAGGGGGAACACTGAAGCTTTCTTT. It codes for CASSQDFRGNTEAFF.